The present entry profiles one T cell receptor beta chain with its context. This sample was taken from a study of blood T cell repertoires in COVID-19. In the authors' workflow: Nucleated cell counts were estimated from reference gene primer amplification. Only in-frame clones appear in the TCRdb table, and some are missing; sequencing was by immunoSEQ multiplex PCR. V, J and clone size derive from that table, while D and trimming were established from the DNA sequence. The sample gives over 40,000 clones, almost 85% of which show up once; 14% is in the top ten. The V and J ends lost 5 bases and 6 bases, in that order; junction bases with no gene match: 12. Germline V gene sequence: CDR1 SGHTA, CDR2 FQGTGA. There are 15 residues in the CDR3.

The source is a human donor in a cohort sampled during active COVID-19. This sequence joins TRBV7-3 and TRBJ2-7, with 8 nucleotides matching TRBD2. The sample comprised peripheral blood. The CDR3 is CASSPSLAEGAEQYF. CDR3 nucleotide sequence: TGTGCCAGCAGCCCCTCACTAGCGGAGGGCGCCGAGCAGTACTTC.